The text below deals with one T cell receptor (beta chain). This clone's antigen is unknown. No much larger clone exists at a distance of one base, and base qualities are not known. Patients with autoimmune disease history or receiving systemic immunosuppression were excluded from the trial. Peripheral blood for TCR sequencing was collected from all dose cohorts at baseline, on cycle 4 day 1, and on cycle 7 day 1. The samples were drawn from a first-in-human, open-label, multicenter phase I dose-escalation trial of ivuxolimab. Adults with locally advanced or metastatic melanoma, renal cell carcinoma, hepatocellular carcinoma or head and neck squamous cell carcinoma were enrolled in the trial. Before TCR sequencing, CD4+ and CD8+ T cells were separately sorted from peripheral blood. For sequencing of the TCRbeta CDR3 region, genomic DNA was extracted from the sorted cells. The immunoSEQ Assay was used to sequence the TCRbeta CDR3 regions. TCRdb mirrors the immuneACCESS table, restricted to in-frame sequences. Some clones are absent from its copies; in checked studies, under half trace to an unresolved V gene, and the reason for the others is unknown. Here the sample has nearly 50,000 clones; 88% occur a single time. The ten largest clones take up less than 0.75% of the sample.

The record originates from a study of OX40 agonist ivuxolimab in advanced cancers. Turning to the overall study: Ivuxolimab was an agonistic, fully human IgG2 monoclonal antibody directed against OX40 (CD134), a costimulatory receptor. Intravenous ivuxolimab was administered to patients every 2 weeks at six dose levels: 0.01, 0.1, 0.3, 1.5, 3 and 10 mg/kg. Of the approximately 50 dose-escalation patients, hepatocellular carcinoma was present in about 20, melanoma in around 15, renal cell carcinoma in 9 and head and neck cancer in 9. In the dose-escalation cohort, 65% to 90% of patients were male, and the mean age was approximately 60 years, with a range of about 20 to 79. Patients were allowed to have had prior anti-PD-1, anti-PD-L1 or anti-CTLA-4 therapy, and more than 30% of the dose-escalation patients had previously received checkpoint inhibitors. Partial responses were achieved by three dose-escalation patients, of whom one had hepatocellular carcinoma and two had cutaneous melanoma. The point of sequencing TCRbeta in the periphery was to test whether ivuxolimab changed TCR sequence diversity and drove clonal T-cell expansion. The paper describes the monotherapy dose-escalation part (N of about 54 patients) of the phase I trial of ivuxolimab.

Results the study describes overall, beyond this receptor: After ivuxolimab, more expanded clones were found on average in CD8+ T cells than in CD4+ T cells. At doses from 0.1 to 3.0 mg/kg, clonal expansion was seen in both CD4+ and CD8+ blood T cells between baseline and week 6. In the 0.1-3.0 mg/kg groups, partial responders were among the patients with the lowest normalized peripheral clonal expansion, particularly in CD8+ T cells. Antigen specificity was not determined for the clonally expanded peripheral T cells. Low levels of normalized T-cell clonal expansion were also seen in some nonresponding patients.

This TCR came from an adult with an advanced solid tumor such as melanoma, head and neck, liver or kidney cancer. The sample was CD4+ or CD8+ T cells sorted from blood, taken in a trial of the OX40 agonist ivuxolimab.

The nucleotide sequence reads TGCGCCAGCAGCCAGGACCGATGGGAAGCGGGGGAAAAACTGTTTTTT. It codes for CASSQDRWEAGEKLFF. The chain is made from TRBV4-1 and TRBJ1-4, with the identity of the D gene unclear. Trimming takes 3 bases from V and 8 bases from J, and the germline ends sit 19 bases apart. The CDR3 runs 16 residues from the cysteine to the phenylalanine. Only the CDR3 DNA stays, 48 bases, in frame from base 1. The germline V gene sets CDR1 to MGHRA and CDR2 to YSYEKL.